The rows below give T cell receptor beta chains drawn from one sample of a study of blood T cell repertoires in COVID-19. The method was immunoSEQ multiplex PCR; TCRdb's version includes in-frame clones alone and lacks a portion of them. This table holds about 440,000 clones, approximately 88% found once. The sequencing sample was made of peripheral blood. The receptors originated from a woman aged 45-60 years with COVID-19, enrolled during active disease. CDR3s include the opening cysteine and the closing phenylalanine or tryptophan. The D gene is left open where the match is weak. The listing skips clone size in some rows; elsewhere it reads once, few, many or a size class.

d_call: TRBD1
v_call: TRBV15
clone_size: -
j_call: TRBJ1-2
cdr3_aa: CATSKTRDRFGLGYTF

d_call: -
v_call: TRBV5-8
clone_size: -
j_call: TRBJ1-5
cdr3_aa: CASSGRVSSNQPQHF

d_call: -
v_call: TRBV27
clone_size: -
j_call: TRBJ2-6
cdr3_aa: CASSPGSFSSGANVLTF

d_call: TRBD1
v_call: TRBV6-5
clone_size: once
j_call: TRBJ1-2
cdr3_aa: CASSYDQGARGYTF

d_call: -
v_call: TRBV2
clone_size: once
j_call: TRBJ1-4
cdr3_aa: CASSGEIPNEKLFF

d_call: TRBD2
v_call: TRBV29-1
clone_size: -
j_call: TRBJ2-3
cdr3_aa: CSVEGRGGLTQYF

d_call: TRBD2
v_call: TRBV5-1
clone_size: -
j_call: TRBJ2-3
cdr3_aa: CASSTAGVDTDTQYF

d_call: -
v_call: TRBV3-1/TRBV3-2
clone_size: -
j_call: TRBJ1-6
cdr3_aa: CASSQDPRAKNSPLHF

d_call: -
v_call: TRBV5-4
clone_size: -
j_call: TRBJ2-3
cdr3_aa: CASSLIPGPDTQYF

d_call: -
v_call: TRBV6-5
clone_size: -
j_call: TRBJ1-4
cdr3_aa: CASHRWSNEKLFF

d_call: TRBD1
v_call: TRBV27
clone_size: -
j_call: TRBJ2-2
cdr3_aa: CASRILERQGLYTGELFF

d_call: -
v_call: TRBV6-1
clone_size: once
j_call: TRBJ1-5
cdr3_aa: CASSATSSGTSNQPQHF